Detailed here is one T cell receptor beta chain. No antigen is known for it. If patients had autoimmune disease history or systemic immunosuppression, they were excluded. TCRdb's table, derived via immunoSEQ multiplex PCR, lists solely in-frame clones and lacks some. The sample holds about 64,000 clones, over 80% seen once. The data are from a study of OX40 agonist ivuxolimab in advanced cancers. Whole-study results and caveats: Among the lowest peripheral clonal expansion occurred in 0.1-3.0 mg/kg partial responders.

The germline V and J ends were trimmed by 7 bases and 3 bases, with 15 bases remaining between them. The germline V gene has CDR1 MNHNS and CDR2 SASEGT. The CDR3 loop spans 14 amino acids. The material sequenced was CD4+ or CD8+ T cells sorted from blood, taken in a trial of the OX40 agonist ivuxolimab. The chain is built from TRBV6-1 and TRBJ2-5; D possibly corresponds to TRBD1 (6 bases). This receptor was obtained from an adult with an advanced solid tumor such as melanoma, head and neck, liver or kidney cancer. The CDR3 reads CASTPWGQKETQYF. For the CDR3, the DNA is TGTGCCAGCACTCCCTGGGGGCAGAAAGAGACCCAGTACTTC.